This T cell receptor beta chain was identified during a study of blood T cell repertoires in COVID-19. Study information: The study drew acute and convalescent COVID-19 samples from the United States, Italy and Spain.

Cohort placement rested on clinical history that participants reported themselves. Shortly before study entry, within 2 weeks, exposed participants had met a COVID-19 case. Germline V gene data show CDR1 as SNHLY and CDR2 as FYNNEI. Trimming cost V 9 bases and J 8 bases; bases outside gene matches: 11. This CDR3 is 14 amino acids long. Clones were read by immunoSEQ multiplex PCR, and TCRdb kept only the in-frame ones, dropping some. The repertoire holds about 150,000 clones, with 75% to 90% as singletons. Input material: PBMCs or T cells enriched from blood (not recorded which). The clonotype originates from a woman between 35 and 50 years old who had been exposed to COVID-19. This chain connects TRBV2 to TRBJ1-4, with 8 bases matching TRBD1. In nucleotides, the CDR3 is TGTGCCAGTTTTCTCGGGACAGGCCGAGAAAAACTGTTTTTT. Translation gives CASFLGTGREKLFF.